The 10 T cell receptor beta chains listed next were all sequenced from one sample in a study of tumor and adjacent non-tumor tissue in lung cancer. No cell sorting was done before RNA was extracted from the tissue. More than 3 cm separated this lung sample from the edge of the tumor. The library came from three nested PCR rounds adapted from ARM-PCR protocols. TCRdb re-derived calls from the multiplex PCR reads in MiXCR, one entry per CDR3 protein. The table lists some 51,000 distinct CDR3 sequences, more than 55% of them singletons. The sequencing input was distant non-tumor lung tissue. These receptor sequences come from a woman in her seventies with non-small cell lung cancer.

About this clonotype itself: A junction boundary mismatches the germline segment, possibly from a read error. The chain is built from TRBV6-2 or TRBV6-3 and TRBJ2-1; the D is unclear. CDR1 and CDR2 (germline): MNHEY, SVGEGT. This CDR3 contains 11 residues. The CDR3 DNA reads as TGTGACAGCAGTTACGTCAATGAGCAGTTCTTC. Amino acids: CDSSYVNEQFF.

The gene calls are TRBV20-1 and TRBJ2-2; D may be TRBD1 or TRBD2 (6 bases each). This CDR3 contains 14 residues. The V gene's germline CDR1 is DFQATT and CDR2 SNEGSKA (reference sequence). Between the trimmed V and J ends, which lost 2 bases and 9 bases, there was a span of 16 bases. In DNA form, the CDR3 reads TGCAGTGCTAGATCCCACCCGGGGGCCCGGGAGCTGTTTTTT. It is translated as CSARSHPGARELFF.

Note on this clonotype: A single base separates this from a much larger clone, so it may be a read error. The chain links TRBV11-2 to TRBJ2-1; D is undetermined. The CDR3 loop spans 14 amino acids. CDR1 and CDR2 from the germline V gene are SGHAT and FQNNGV. The CDR3 here is CVSSLEVVSNEQFF. The CDR3 nucleotides are TGTGTCAGCAGCTTAGAGGTAGTCTCCAATGAGCAGTTCTTC.

The chain uses TRBV20-1 and TRBJ2-1; D is uncertain. With 5 bases removed from V and 3 bases from J, the gap between germline ends came to 8 bases. Germline loops: CDR1 DFQATT, CDR2 SNEGSKA (reference sequence). This CDR3 contains 12 residues. In DNA, the CDR3 is TGCAGTGCTTCTCTAGTCTACAATGAGCAGTTCTTC. The encoded protein is CSASLVYNEQFF.

For this clonotype: Being one base from a much bigger clone, this may be a read error. This rearrangement joins TRBV28 to TRBJ1-5, with TRBD1 identical over 8 bases. The J segment lost 8 bases and the V segment lost 8 bases, leaving 5 bases of the junction unmatched. The CDR3 is made up of 12 amino acids. Germline lookup yields CDR1 MDHEN and CDR2 SYDVKM. The chain's CDR3 is CASGQGLEPQHF. The CDR3, as DNA: TGTGCCAGCGGACAGGGATTGGAGCCCCAGCATTTT.

By proportion, this clonotype is medium-sized. The V gene is TRBV12-5, the J gene TRBJ2-5; D not resolved. Germline V gene lookup returns CDR1 LGHNT and CDR2 FRNRAP. The CDR3 is made up of 16 amino acids. V was trimmed by 2 bases and J by 2 bases, leaving 15 bases between them. The CDR3 reads CASGLYPGTSQETQYF. The CDR3 region has the DNA TGTGCTAGTGGTTTGTATCCAGGTACCTCGCAAGAGACCCAGTACTTC.

On this clonotype: Germline is not matched at one junction end, which may reflect a read error. J is TRBJ2-1 and V is TRBV9; D may correspond to TRBD1 or TRBD2 (7 bases each). Germline assignment: CDR1 SGDLS and CDR2 YYNGEE. The CDR3 extends over 17 amino acids. CDR3 bases: TGTGCCAGCAACGTAGGGGGCTGGGGGGAGGGCGGAAATGAGCAGTTCTTC. It yields the protein CASNVGGWGEGGNEQFF. The full variable domain, with the rest looked up from reference TRBV9 and TRBJ2-1, is DSGVTQTPKHLITATGQRVTLRCSPRSGDLSVYWYQQSLDQGLQFLIQYYNGEERAKGNILERFSAQQFPDLHSELNLSSLELGDSALYFCASNVGGWGEGGNEQFFGPGTRLTVL.

This chain joins TRBV2 and TRBJ2-1, with D possibly being TRBD1 or TRBD2 (5 bases each). This CDR3 contains 17 residues. The V and J ends lost 10 bases and 7 bases respectively, with 29 bases between them. Germline V gene sequence: CDR1 SNHLY, CDR2 FYNNEI. CDR3 nucleotides: TGTGCCACTAAAAGGGGTCAACTAGAAGGGCCGAGGAATGAGCAGTTCTTC. The encoded protein is CATKRGQLEGPRNEQFF.

With respect to this clonotype: An end of the junction does not agree with germline; a read error may underlie this. This rearrangement joins TRBV4-1 to TRBJ2-2, with D possibly TRBD2 on 5 matching bases. The CDR3 runs 16 residues. Germline assignment: CDR1 MGHRA and CDR2 YSYEKL. CDR3 in DNA: TGCGCCAGCAGCCAACACCCCGTTTGGAACACCGGGGAACTGTTATTT. Amino acids: CASSQHPVWNTGELLF.

This clonotype was seen more than once but under ten times. One base away lies a much larger clone, so this may be a sequencing read error. CDR3 sequence: CASSLDSTGELSF. The DNA of the CDR3 is TGTGCCAGCAGCCTGGACAGCACCGGGGAGCTGTCTTTT. The rearrangement uses TRBV6-2 or TRBV6-3 and TRBJ2-2, with D perhaps TRBD1 (6 bases). Germline CDR1 is MNHEY and CDR2 is SVGEGT. There are 13 residues in the CDR3.